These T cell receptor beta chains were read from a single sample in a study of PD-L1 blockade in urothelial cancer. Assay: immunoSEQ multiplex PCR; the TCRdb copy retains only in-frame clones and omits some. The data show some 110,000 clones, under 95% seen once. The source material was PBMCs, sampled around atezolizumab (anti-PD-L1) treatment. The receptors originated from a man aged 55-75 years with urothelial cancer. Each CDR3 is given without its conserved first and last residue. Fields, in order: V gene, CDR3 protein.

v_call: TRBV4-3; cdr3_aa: ASSQDIPSGSHEQF
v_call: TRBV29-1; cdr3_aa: SVEATGLAASTDTQY
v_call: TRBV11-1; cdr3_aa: ASSNGLAQETQY
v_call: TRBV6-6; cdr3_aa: ASSPLTSGNTGELF
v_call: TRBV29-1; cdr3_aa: SVGPLAGAYYNEQF
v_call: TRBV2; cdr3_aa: ASKDRGGYEQY
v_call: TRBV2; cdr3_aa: ASSYGTGEETQY
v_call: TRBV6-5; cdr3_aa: AIGGPAGTF
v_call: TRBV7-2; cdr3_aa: ASSYRGGPSYEQY
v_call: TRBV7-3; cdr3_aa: ASSLARVRYGYT
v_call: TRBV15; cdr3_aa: ATSRRTGNTGELF
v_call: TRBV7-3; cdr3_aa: ASSLPRSLYGYT
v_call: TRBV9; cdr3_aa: ASSARQGSSDTQY
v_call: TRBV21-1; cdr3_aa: ASSKAKAPEGNQPQH
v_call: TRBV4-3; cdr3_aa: ASSQGAGGTDTQY
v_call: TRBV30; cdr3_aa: AWSVLGGTGELF
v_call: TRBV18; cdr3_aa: ASSGQGDSSYEQY
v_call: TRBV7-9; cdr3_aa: ASSLQGGNTEAF
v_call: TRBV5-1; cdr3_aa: ASSFRSTDTQY
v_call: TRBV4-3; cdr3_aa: ASSQDQAGYT
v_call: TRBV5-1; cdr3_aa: ASSLMPGEGNEQF
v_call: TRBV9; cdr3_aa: ASSATSGTSTDTQY
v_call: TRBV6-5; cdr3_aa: ASRREVKSDTQY
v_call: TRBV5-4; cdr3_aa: ASSSKSIAGGGNEQY
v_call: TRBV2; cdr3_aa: ASSDPDYPGTGELF
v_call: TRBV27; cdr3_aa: ASSTVNTEAF
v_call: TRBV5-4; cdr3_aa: ASSFDRGLNTIY
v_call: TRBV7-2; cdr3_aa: ASSLGAGANVLT
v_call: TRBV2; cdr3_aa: ASSESWEQF
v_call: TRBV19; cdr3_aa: ASRPSTGGSFTDTQY
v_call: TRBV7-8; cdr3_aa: ASSLGQGPYNEQF
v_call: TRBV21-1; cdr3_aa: ASSLIWTGGPYYEQY
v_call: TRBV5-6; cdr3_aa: ASSLASAGVGYEQY
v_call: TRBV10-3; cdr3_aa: AISDAVGRGLLYGYT
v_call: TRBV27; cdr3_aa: ASSFRAGPEAF
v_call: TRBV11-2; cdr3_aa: ASSIRLLASSYEQY
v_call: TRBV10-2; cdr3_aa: ASSESRGRMGNEQF
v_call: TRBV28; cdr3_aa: ASSLWAGQGRLKDTQY
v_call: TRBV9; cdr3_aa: ASSVLTGTDYNEQF
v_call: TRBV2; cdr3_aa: ASSEGQTTNYGYT
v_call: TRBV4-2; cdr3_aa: ASSQDKSSYEQY
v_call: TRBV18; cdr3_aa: ASSSGLAGVSGELF
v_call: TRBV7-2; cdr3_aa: ASSLGASSGDTQY
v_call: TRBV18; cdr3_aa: ASSPSGDRGYT
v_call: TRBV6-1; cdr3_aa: ASKQGSSETQY
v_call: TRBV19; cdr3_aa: ASGFQALDNSPLH
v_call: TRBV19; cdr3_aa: ASSANRGLGYGYT
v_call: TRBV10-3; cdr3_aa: AISDLQGAYEQY